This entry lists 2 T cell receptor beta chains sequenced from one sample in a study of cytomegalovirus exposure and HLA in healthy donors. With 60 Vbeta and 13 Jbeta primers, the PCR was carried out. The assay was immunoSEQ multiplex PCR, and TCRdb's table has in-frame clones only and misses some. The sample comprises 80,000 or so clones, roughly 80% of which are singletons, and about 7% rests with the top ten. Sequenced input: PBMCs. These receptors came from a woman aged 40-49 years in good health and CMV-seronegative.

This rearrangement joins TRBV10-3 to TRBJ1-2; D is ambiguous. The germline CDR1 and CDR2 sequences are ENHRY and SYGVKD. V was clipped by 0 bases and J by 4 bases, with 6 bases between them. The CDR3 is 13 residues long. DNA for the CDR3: TGTGCCATCAGTGAGTCCCAATCCTATGGCTACACCTTC. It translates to CAISESQSYGYTF.

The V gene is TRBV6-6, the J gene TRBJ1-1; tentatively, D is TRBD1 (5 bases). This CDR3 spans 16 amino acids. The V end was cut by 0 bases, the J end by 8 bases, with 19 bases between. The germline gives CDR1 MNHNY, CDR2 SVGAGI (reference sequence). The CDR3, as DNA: TGTGCCAGCAGTTACTCGAGTGGTTTTCGGACATCAGAAGCTTTCTTT. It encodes CASSYSSGFRTSEAFF.